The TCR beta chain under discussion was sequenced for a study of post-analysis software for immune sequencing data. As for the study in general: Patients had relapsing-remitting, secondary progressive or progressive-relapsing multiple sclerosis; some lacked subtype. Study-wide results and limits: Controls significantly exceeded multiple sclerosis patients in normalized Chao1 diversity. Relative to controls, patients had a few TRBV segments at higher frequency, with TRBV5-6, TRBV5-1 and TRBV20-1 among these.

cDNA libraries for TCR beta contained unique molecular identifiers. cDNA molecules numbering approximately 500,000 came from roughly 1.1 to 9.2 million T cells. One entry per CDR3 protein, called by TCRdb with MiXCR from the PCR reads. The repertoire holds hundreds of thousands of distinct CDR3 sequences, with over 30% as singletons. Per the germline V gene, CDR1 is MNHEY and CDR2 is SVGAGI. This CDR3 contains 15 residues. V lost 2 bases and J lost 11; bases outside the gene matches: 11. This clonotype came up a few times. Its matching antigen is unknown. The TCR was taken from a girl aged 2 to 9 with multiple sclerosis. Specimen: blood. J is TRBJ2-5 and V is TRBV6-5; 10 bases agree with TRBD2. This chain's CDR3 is CASSYASGGPHQQYF. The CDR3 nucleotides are TGTGCCAGCAGTTACGCTAGCGGGGGTCCCCACCAGCAGTACTTC.